The present T cell receptor (beta chain) was sequenced within a study of blood T cell repertoires in COVID-19. Sequencing used immunoSEQ multiplex PCR; TCRdb keeps in-frame clones, though not all of them. The table has 50,000 to 85,000 clones, about 80% seen once. This clone has only a few counts. V gave up 0 bases and J gave up 8 bases, with 7 bases separating them. The CDR3 totals 13 residues. Per the germline V gene, CDR1 is WSHSY and CDR2 is SAAADI. Source material: peripheral blood. The source is a human donor in a cohort sampled during active COVID-19. The chain has TRBV10-2 and TRBJ1-4; maybe TRBD1 (5 bases). CDR3 bases: TGCGCCAGCAGTGAGTCGACAGTCGAAAAACTGTTTTTT. Protein sequence: CASSESTVEKLFF.